This entry lists 29 T cell receptor beta chains sequenced from one sample in a study of blood T cell repertoires in COVID-19. Sequencing used immunoSEQ multiplex PCR; TCRdb keeps in-frame clones, though not all of them. Here the sample spans about 400,000 clones, around nine tenths being singletons. The sample taken for sequencing was peripheral blood. The receptors derive from a human donor in a cohort sampled during active COVID-19.

This chain connects TRBV5-4 to TRBJ1-2; D gene ambiguous. From germline, CDR1 is SGHNT and CDR2 YYREEE (reference sequence). The V end was cut by 0 bases, the J end by 8 bases, with 14 bases between. This CDR3 comprises 14 residues. The CDR3 reads CASSLDDRPRGYTF. The CDR3 DNA reads TGTGCCAGCAGCTTGGATGACCGCCCGCGGGGCTACACCTTC.

V is TRBV10-1 and J is TRBJ2-1; 8 positions match TRBD2. Germline CDR1 reads WNHNN; CDR2 reads SYGVQD (reference sequence). Unmatched junction bases numbered 3, after V lost 0 bases and J lost 5 bases. The CDR3 length is 15 residues. CDR3 amino acids: CASSESRAGDNEQFF. The CDR3 bases are TGCGCCAGCAGTGAGTCGAGAGCGGGGGACAATGAGCAGTTCTTC.

The chain couples TRBV5-5 to TRBJ2-5, with unresolved D. V lost 4 bases, J lost 3 bases, and 4 bases lay in between. Germline values: CDR1 SGHKS, CDR2 YYEKEE (reference sequence). This CDR3 comprises 11 residues. The CDR3 is CASSPKETQYF. Written as DNA, the CDR3 is TGTGCCAGCAGCCCTAAAGAGACCCAGTACTTC. Together with reference TRBV5-5 and TRBJ2-5, the CDR3 gives the full variable domain: DAGVTQSPTHLIKTRGQQVTLRCSPISGHKSVSWYQQVLGQGPQFIFQYYEKEERGRGNFPDRFSARQFPNYSSELNVNALLLGDSALYLCASSPKETQYFGPGTRLLVL.

The sample holds one count of this clone. The rearrangement links TRBV6-5 to TRBJ2-1; D unclear. V shed 10 bases and J shed 1 base, with 11 bases lying between them. The CDR3 extends over 13 amino acids. Looked up from germline, CDR1 is MNHEY and CDR2 is SVGAGI. CDR3 nucleotides: TGTGCCACTCTAGGTTTTTCCTACAATGAGCAGTTCTTC. Translated, it gives CATLGFSYNEQFF.

In its sample, this clone was seen a few times. The chain uses TRBV15 and TRBJ2-3; 12 bases line up with TRBD1. In germline, CDR1 is LNHNV, CDR2 YYDKDF (reference sequence). The trim removed 11 bases at V and 4 bases at J, leaving 7 bases unmatched. The CDR3 has 14 amino acids. CDR3 DNA: TGTGCCGTAGGAGGGACAGGGGGCTCAGATACGCAGTATTTT. Translated: CAVGGTGGSDTQYF. The full variable domain, with the rest looked up from reference TRBV15 and TRBJ2-3, is DAMVIQNPRYQVTQFGKPVTLSCSQTLNHNVMYWYQQKSSQAPKLLFHYYDKDFNNEADTPDNFQSRRPNTSFCFLDIRSPGLGDTAMYLCAVGGTGGSDTQYFGPGTRLTVL.

This rearrangement joins TRBV28 to TRBJ2-3; D might be TRBD2 (5 bases). V was pared by 3 bases and J by 6 bases, with 10 bases between. This CDR3 spans 13 amino acids. Per the germline V gene, CDR1 is MDHEN and CDR2 is SYDVKM. Here the CDR3 reads CASSLPGKDTQYF. The CDR3 coding sequence is TGTGCCAGCAGTTTGCCGGGGAAGGATACGCAGTATTTT.

The chain employs TRBV3-1 (or the pseudogene TRBV3-2) and TRBJ2-3; no firm D call. CDR1 and CDR2 (germline): LGHDT, YNNKEL (reference sequence). V lost 6 bases and J lost 2, with 3 bases in between. The CDR3 spans 11 residues. The CDR3 coding sequence is TGTGCCAGCAGTTACACAGATACGCAGTATTTT. Translated: CASSYTDTQYF.

For the CDR3, the DNA is TGTGCCAGCAGCTTATCTCGGATCGGGATAGTCGCAGATACGCAGTATTTT. Residues: CASSLSRIGIVADTQYF. The rearrangement joins TRBV7-2 to TRBJ2-3; D is perhaps TRBD2 (5 bases). The CDR3 sequence is 17 residues long. Deletions cut 2 bases from V and 4 bases from J, with 19 bases between. Germline V gives CDR1 SGHTA, CDR2 FQGNSA.

With respect to this clone: The sample carries other DNA sequences with the same CDR3. The V gene is TRBV9, the J gene TRBJ2-2; 8 bases line up with TRBD2. V lost 2 bases and J lost 5; bases outside the gene matches: 5. The CDR3 runs to 15 residues. Per the germline V gene, CDR1 is SGDLS and CDR2 is YYNGEE. The CDR3 is CASSVDSGVTGELFF. CDR3 DNA: TGTGCCAGCAGCGTGGATAGCGGGGTAACCGGGGAGCTGTTTTTT.

This chain uses TRBV5-1 with TRBJ2-5; 8 bases map to TRBD2. CDR3 length: 13 amino acids. Looked up from germline, CDR1 is SGHRS and CDR2 is YFSETQ. The V segment lost 6 bases and the J segment 7 bases; nucleotides outside the gene matches: 8. CDR3 sequence reads: CASTSGPAGTQYF. CDR3 sequence (DNA): TGCGCCAGCACTAGCGGGCCCGCGGGGACCCAGTACTTC.

The V and J genes are TRBV9 and TRBJ2-3; TRBD2 is a possible D gene (6 bases). Germline CDR1 SGDLS, CDR2 YYNGEE. The CDR3 is 13 residues long. V lost 7 bases to trimming and J lost 1 base, with 10 bases between them. The CDR3 DNA sequence: TGTGCCAGCGGGAGGAGTGGCACAGATACGCAGTATTTT. It codes for CASGRSGTDTQYF.

The chain links TRBV9 to TRBJ2-5; D may be TRBD1 (5 bases). Germline CDR1 is SGDLS and CDR2 is YYNGEE. This CDR3 has 13 residues. V shed 1 base and J shed 4 bases, with 8 bases lying between them. The CDR3 protein is CASSVTGPETQYF. In nucleotides, the CDR3 is TGTGCCAGCAGCGTAACAGGCCCAGAGACCCAGTACTTC.

The genes are TRBV9 and TRBJ2-7; D is perhaps TRBD1 (6 bases). V lost 4 bases, J lost 7 bases, and 18 bases lay in between. The CDR3 totals 14 residues. Germline-derived CDR1 and CDR2 are SGDLS and YYNGEE. The CDR3 nucleotides read TGTGCCAGCAGCTCAACGACAGGATCGGGGGAGCAGTACTTC. The encoded protein is CASSSTTGSGEQYF. Full variable domain (rest looked up from reference TRBV9 and TRBJ2-7): DSGVTQTPKHLITATGQRVTLRCSPRSGDLSVYWYQQSLDQGLQFLIQYYNGEERAKGNILERFSAQQFPDLHSELNLSSLELGDSALYFCASSSTTGSGEQYFGPGTRLTVT.

The V call is TRBV5-1, the J call TRBJ2-7; 15 bases align to TRBD2. From germline, CDR1 is SGHRS and CDR2 YFSETQ. The CDR3 is 18 amino acids. The ends lost 2 bases at V and 3 bases at J; junction bases unmatched: 9. The CDR3, as DNA: TGCGCCAGCAGCTTATGGACTAGCGGGAGGGGAGGTTACTACGAGCAGTACTTC. Protein: CASSLWTSGRGGYYEQYF.

This clone has a single count. This rearrangement joins TRBV5-1 to TRBJ2-2, with 8 bases identical to TRBD1. J gave up 6 bases and V 0 bases, and 4 bases lay outside the gene matches. Germline assignment: CDR1 SGHRS and CDR2 YFSETQ. The length of the CDR3 is 15 residues. The CDR3 DNA reads TGCGCCAGCAGCTTGGCCCAGGGGGCCGCCGGGGAGCTGTTTTTT. It is translated as CASSLAQGAAGELFF.

The CDR3: CASSPNTRLADNEQFF. The CDR3 DNA reads as TGTGCCAGCAGTCCTAATACCCGACTAGCGGACAATGAGCAGTTCTTC. V gene TRBV13 combines with J gene TRBJ2-1, with 9 bases matching TRBD2. CDR1 and CDR2 from the germline V gene are PRHDT and FYEKMQ (reference sequence). This CDR3 comprises 16 residues. V was clipped by 6 bases and J by 5 bases; unmatched bases: 11. Supplemented by reference TRBV13 and TRBJ2-1, the full variable domain reads AAGVIQSPRHLIKEKRETATLKCYPIPRHDTVYWYQQGPGQDPQFLISFYEKMQSDKGSIPDRFSAQQFSDYHSELNMSSLELGDSALYFCASSPNTRLADNEQFFGPGTRLTVL.

The J gene is TRBJ2-3, the V gene TRBV3-1 (or the pseudogene TRBV3-2); D is ambiguous. V was trimmed by 1 base and J by 4 bases, leaving 6 bases between them. This CDR3 spans 13 amino acids. Germline CDR1 reads LGHDT; CDR2 reads YNNKEL (reference sequence). The CDR3, as DNA: TGTGCCAGCAGCCAAGCATCGGCAGATACGCAGTATTTT. Translated, it gives CASSQASADTQYF.

The chain joins TRBV7-9 to TRBJ2-3, with 12 bases fitting TRBD2. Germline CDR1 reads SEHNR; CDR2 reads FQNEAQ (reference sequence). This CDR3 is 15 amino acids long. Trimming cost V 4 bases and J 3 bases; bases outside gene matches: 2. The CDR3 DNA follows: TGTGCCAGCAGCTCCCTAGCGGGAGGGACAGATACGCAGTATTTT. Translating it yields CASSSLAGGTDTQYF.

The V and J genes are TRBV18 and TRBJ2-7; TRBD2 matches at 9 bases. Germline assignment: CDR1 KGHSH and CDR2 LQKENI. The CDR3 length is 15 residues. V dropped 2 bases and J dropped 5; count of bases not matched to a gene: 7. CDR3 loop: CASSPGAGGPNEQYF. In nucleotides, the CDR3 is TGTGCCAGCTCACCAGGGGCGGGAGGGCCCAACGAGCAGTACTTC.

The CDR3: CASRTRFGEQFF. DNA for the CDR3: TGTGCCAGCAGGACTAGGTTTGGTGAGCAGTTCTTC. This chain joins TRBV2 and TRBJ2-1, with D possibly being TRBD2 (6 bases). From germline, CDR1 is SNHLY and CDR2 FYNNEI. Trimming shortened V by 6 bases and J by 9 bases, and 12 bases separated the two germline ends. CDR3 length equals 12 residues.

The J gene is TRBJ2-7, the V gene TRBV5-1, with 8 bases matching TRBD2. The CDR3 has 15 amino acids. V lost 1 base and J lost 5; bases outside the gene matches: 8. Germline CDR1 is SGHRS and CDR2 is YFSETQ. CDR3: CASSLTLTSGHEQYF. The DNA for the CDR3 is TGCGCCAGCAGCTTGACCCTAACTAGCGGCCACGAGCAGTACTTC.

The chain employs TRBV7-9 and TRBJ1-2; possibly TRBD1 for D (5 bases). The V and J ends lost 5 bases and 4 bases respectively, with 20 bases between them. CDR1 SEHNR and CDR2 FQNEAQ come from the germline V gene (reference sequence). This CDR3 is built from 16 residues. The chain's CDR3 is CASSLFGGTRFYGYTF. The CDR3 nucleotides are TGTGCCAGCAGCCTCTTCGGAGGGACGAGGTTCTATGGCTACACCTTC.

This clone has just one count. The rearrangement uses TRBV30 and TRBJ2-5; 15 bases align to TRBD2. Looked up from germline, CDR1 is GTSNPN and CDR2 is SVGIG (reference sequence). This CDR3 has 16 amino acids. Trimming cost V 2 bases and J 13 bases; bases outside gene matches: 14. CDR3 sequence (DNA): TGTGCCTGGAGTTTTTACGGGACTAGCGGGAGGCGAGCGGTGTACTTC. This sequence encodes CAWSFYGTSGRRAVYF.

The chain recombines TRBV6-1 with TRBJ1-1, with a possible D match to TRBD1 (5 bases). Germline loops: CDR1 MNHNS, CDR2 SASEGT. CDR3 length equals 15 residues. V shed 2 bases and J shed 1 base, with 11 bases lying between them. The CDR3 sequence is CASSERLGQNTEAFF. The CDR3 nucleotides read TGTGCCAGCAGTGAAAGGTTGGGGCAGAACACTGAAGCTTTCTTT.

The gene calls are TRBV18 and TRBJ1-5, with 10 bases that match TRBD1. This CDR3 region has 16 residues. Per germline, CDR1 KGHSH and CDR2 LQKENI. V shed 3 bases, J shed 7 bases, and the junction held 9 bases outside the gene matches. The CDR3 protein is CASSPRDRGPGQPQHF. CDR3 bases: TGTGCCAGCTCACCCCGGGACAGGGGACCGGGGCAGCCCCAGCATTTT.

CDR3 sequence reads: CASSRQAGGQETQYF. The DNA for the CDR3 is TGTGCCAGCAGCCGCCAAGCGGGGGGGCAAGAGACCCAGTACTTC. The chain is built from TRBV5-5 and TRBJ2-5; TRBD2 matches 10 bases. Germline V gene sequence: CDR1 SGHKS, CDR2 YYEKEE (reference sequence). With 4 bases clipped from V and 2 bases from J, the junction kept 5 bases outside the gene matches. The CDR3 contains 15 residues. Drawing the rest from reference TRBV5-5 and TRBJ2-5, the complete variable domain is DAGVTQSPTHLIKTRGQQVTLRCSPISGHKSVSWYQQVLGQGPQFIFQYYEKEERGRGNFPDRFSARQFPNYSSELNVNALLLGDSALYLCASSRQAGGQETQYFGPGTRLLVL.

This rearrangement joins TRBV4-1 to TRBJ2-3, with D perhaps TRBD2 (5 bases). The germline V gene encodes CDR1 MGHRA and CDR2 YSYEKL. V was pared by 4 bases and J by 0 bases, with 14 bases between. The length of the CDR3 is 16 residues. Here the CDR3 DNA reads TGCGCCAGCAGCCCTCGGGCCCGGACTAGCACAGATACGCAGTATTTT. Amino acid sequence: CASSPRARTSTDTQYF.

The chain joins TRBV2 to TRBJ1-2; 8 bases match TRBD1. CDR3 length: 14 residues. The germline CDR1 and CDR2 sequences are SNHLY and FYNNEI. Trimming took 8 bases from V and 2 from J; bases not matched to a gene: 7. CDR3 nucleotide sequence: TGTGCCAGCGGACTCAGGGGGCTGAACTATGGCTACACCTTC. It specifies CASGLRGLNYGYTF.

Concerning this clone: This CDR3 is also generated by other DNA sequences in the sample. V gene TRBV18 combines with J gene TRBJ1-1, with TRBD1 as a possible D gene (5 bases). This CDR3 comprises 14 residues. The germline V and J ends were trimmed by 6 bases and 3 bases, with 14 bases remaining between them. CDR1 is KGHSH and CDR2 is LQKENI in the germline V gene. CDR3 sequence (DNA): TGTGCCAGCTCGCCCGTGGGGGGTCACACTGAAGCTTTCTTT. Its translation: CASSPVGGHTEAFF.